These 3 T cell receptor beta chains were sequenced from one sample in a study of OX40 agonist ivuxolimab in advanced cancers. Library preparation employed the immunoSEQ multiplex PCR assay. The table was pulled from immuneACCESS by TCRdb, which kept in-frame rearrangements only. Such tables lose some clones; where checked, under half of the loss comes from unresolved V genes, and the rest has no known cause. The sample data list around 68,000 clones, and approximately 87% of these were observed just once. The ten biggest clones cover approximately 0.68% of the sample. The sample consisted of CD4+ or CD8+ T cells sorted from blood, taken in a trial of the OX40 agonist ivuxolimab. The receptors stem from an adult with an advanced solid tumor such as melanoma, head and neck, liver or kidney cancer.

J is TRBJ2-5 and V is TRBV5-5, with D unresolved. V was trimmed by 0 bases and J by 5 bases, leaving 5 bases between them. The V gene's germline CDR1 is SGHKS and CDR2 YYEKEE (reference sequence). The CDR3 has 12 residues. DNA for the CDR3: TGTGCCAGCAGCTTGGGAGTGGAGACCCAGTACTTC. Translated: CASSLGVETQYF.

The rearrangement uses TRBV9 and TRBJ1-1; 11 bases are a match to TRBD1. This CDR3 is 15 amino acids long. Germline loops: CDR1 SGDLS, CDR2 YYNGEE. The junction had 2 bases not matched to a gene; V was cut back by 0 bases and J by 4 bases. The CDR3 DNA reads TGTGCCAGCAGCGTAGTTGGGACAGGGGGCACTGAAGCTTTCTTT. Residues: CASSVVGTGGTEAFF.

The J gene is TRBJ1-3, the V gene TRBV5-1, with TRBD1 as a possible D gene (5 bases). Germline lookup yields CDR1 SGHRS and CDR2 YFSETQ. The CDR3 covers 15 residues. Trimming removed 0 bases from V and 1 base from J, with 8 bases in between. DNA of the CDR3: TGCGCCAGCAGCTTGGCTGGGGCATCTGGAAACACCATATATTTT. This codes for CASSLAGASGNTIYF. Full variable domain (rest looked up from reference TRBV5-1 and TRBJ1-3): KAGVTQTPRYLIKTRGQQVTLSCSPISGHRSVSWYQQTPGQGLQFLFEYFSETQRNKGNFPGRFSGRQFSNSRSEMNVSTLELGDSALYLCASSLAGASGNTIYFGEGSWLTVV.